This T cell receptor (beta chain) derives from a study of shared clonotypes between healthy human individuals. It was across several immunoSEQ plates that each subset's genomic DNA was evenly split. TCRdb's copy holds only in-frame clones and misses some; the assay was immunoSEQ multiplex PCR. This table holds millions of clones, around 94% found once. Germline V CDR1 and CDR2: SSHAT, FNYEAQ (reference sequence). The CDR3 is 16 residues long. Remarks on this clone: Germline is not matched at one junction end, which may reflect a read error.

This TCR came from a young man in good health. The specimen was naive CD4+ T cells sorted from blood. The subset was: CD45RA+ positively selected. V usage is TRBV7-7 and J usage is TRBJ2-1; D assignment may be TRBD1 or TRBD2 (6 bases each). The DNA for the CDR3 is TGTGCTAGCAGCTTTGGGGGCGGGAAAATCTACAATGAGCAGTTCTTC. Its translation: CASSFGGGKIYNEQFF.